What follows is one TCR beta chain and its context. Other nucleotide sequences in the sample specify the same CDR3. CDR3 size: 15 residues. CDR1 and CDR2 (germline): SGHTA, FQGNSA. The V end lost 0 bases, the J end lost 1 base, and 7 bases lay between the germline ends. The record originates from a study of shared clonotypes between healthy human individuals. Assay: immunoSEQ multiplex PCR; the TCRdb copy retains only in-frame clones and omits some. The sample gives about 2.4 million clones, around nine tenths of which show up once; about 0.13% is in the top ten. The source is a man in his late teens or twenties in good health. Material: naive CD4+ T cells sorted from blood. Subset given: CD45RA+ positively selected. This chain joins TRBV7-2 and TRBJ2-1; D gene uncertain. Here the CDR3 reads CASSLAWGSYNEQFF. The CDR3 DNA reads as TGTGCCAGCAGCTTAGCGTGGGGATCCTACAATGAGCAGTTCTTC.